This T cell receptor (beta chain) was sequenced for a study of shared clonotypes between healthy human individuals (dated by TCRdb to 2020 to 2022). For context, the study as a whole: A couple of women and three men aged 18 to 49 years were included in the cohort. Per donor, three plates each were used for CD4 naive and CD4 memory, two for CD8 naive, and one for CD8 memory. Blood TCR repertoires of roughly 5 healthy adults were deeply sequenced to estimate repertoire size and the extent of clonotype sharing between individuals. To increase sequencing depth and limit assay-specific biases, different laboratories used diverse techniques to prepare libraries and sequence TCR repertoires. Leukapheresis yielded between about 0.9 and 8.9 billion PBMCs per donor. Overall study outcomes, separate from this receptor: Larger estimated clonotype richness was generally found for naive subsets than for memory subsets. Sampling was restricted to blood, and TCR repertoires in tissues likely differ from the TCR repertoires found in blood. Compared with non-shared clonotypes, the clonotypes found in all four sorted-subset donors had higher generation probabilities. Sharing across several donors was observed for about 5% of naive CD4, 3% to 3.5% of naive CD8, roughly 2.4% of memory CD4, and around 0.4% of memory CD8 clonotypes. Based on pairwise subsampling, the degree of clonotype sharing among donors was expected to be affected by sequencing depth. Rarefaction of sorted-subset datasets indicated incomplete sequencing despite the large sequencing depth. Because the study included a small number of donors, the genetic and exposure-history diversity represented was limited.

Remarks on this clone: The antigen it recognizes is unknown. Per-base qualities were not stored, and no clone one base away is much larger.

For the CD8 naive samples, CD45RO-negative cells were positively selected for CCR7, yielding a CD45RA+CCR7+ population from which TemRA cells were excluded. The donors were healthy, HIV-negative adults with no recently reported acute infections or vaccinations. Only Caucasian adults living in Nashville, Tennessee, USA were represented among the donors. After blood collection by leukapheresis, PBMCs were isolated using Ficoll-Histopaque density gradient centrifugation and then cryopreserved in the vapor phase of liquid nitrogen. Analytical flow cytometry was used to check the purity and quantity of each magnetically sorted T cell population. From each sorted fraction, genomic DNA was isolated and quantified by UV absorbance on a Nanodrop 2000c. Using the deep immunoSEQ assay, multiplex PCR amplified TCR CDR3 regions from genomic DNA. Extracted genomic DNA from each cell subset was distributed evenly across all wells of several immunoSEQ 96-well plates, and each plate was treated as a replicate. For sorted subsets, each replicate PCR was loaded with 150 to 250 ng genomic DNA, equivalent to approximately 33,000 T cell genomes. Purified libraries were quantified with a Qubit 3.0 fluorometer, sized on a Bioanalyzer 2100, and re-quantified with the KAPA Library Quantification kit. Each immunoSEQ 96-well plate was sequenced on its own single-read 150-cycle Illumina NextSeq 550 flow cell. The study's processing was this. Because only junctional sequences without quality scores were contained in the immunoSEQ output, filtering matching that applied to full-length reads could not be performed. Sequences were annotated with PyIR, a Python wrapper for IgBLAST v1.9, using IMGT germline references to assign V/J genes and CDR3. Any read was removed if the V/J assignment was weak (E-value above 1e-6), the CDR3 was missing, or the read contained stop codons, out-of-frame junctions, or ambiguous translated residues. V3J clonotypes were defined as sequences sharing an identical inferred V gene, J gene, and CDR3 amino acid sequence. To compute the percentage overlap between repertoires, the number of shared unique clonotypes was divided by the size of the smaller repertoire. RTK rarefaction, the Chao1 estimator, and Recon v2.1 estimates of unobserved clonotypes were used to assess repertoire richness. Generation probabilities were computed with OLGA for all TCRbeta clonotypes obtained by the gDNA method from four donors. TCRdb limited this immuneACCESS table to in-frame rearrangements with V and J called. A share of clones is missing; checked studies link under half to unresolved V genes, and the rest is unexplained. Clone size and V and J calls were adopted from that table, with D and trimming inferred from the DNA. For this sample the table gives some 2.1 million clones, of which 85% to 95% were detected only once. Under 2% of the sample goes to the ten largest clones.

Trimming at the junction amounts to 5 bases on V and 8 bases on J, and the germline ends lie 18 bases apart. The germline V gene (reference sequence) sets CDR1 to PRHDT and CDR2 to FYEKMQ. Taken from cysteine to phenylalanine, the CDR3 has 14 residues. The kept DNA is CDR3 alone, 42 bases in frame from the first base. The receptor chain draws on TRBV13 and TRBJ1-2; a tentative D match to TRBD1 spans 5 bases. The sample was naive CD8+ T cells from PBMCs. Read against the paper, the sample's cell subset or site label means: CD45RA+CCR7+. This TCR came from a man younger than 35 in good health. Some clones in this sample may be carry-over from other donors' samples. The bases read TGTGCCAGCAGCGCCGACGCAGGGAGCGGCGGCTACACCTTC. Translated, this gives CASSADAGSGGYTF.